This T cell receptor beta chain was observed in a study of blood T cell repertoires in COVID-19. The wider study: Spain, Italy and the United States supplied samples that represented acute and convalescent COVID-19.

The CDR3 spans 13 residues. Per germline, CDR1 MDHEN and CDR2 SYDVKM. V gave up 5 bases and J gave up 7 bases, with 14 bases separating them. Under the authors' procedure: Reference gene primer amplification gave nucleated cell count estimates. TCRdb's table, derived via immunoSEQ multiplex PCR, lists solely in-frame clones and lacks some. Clonal size and the V and J genes are those of that table, whereas D and trimming came from the DNA. The sample shows 65,000 to 95,000 clones, approximately 90% of them seen only once. Patients from Seattle were sampled longitudinally, starting during active infection.

The receptor was derived from a man aged 50 to 59 with COVID-19, enrolled during active disease. Sequencing was performed on peripheral blood. The rearrangement links TRBV28 to TRBJ1-2; the D gene is possibly TRBD1 (6 bases). DNA for the CDR3: TGTGCCAGCAGTAAACAGGGTTCGGGTGGCTACACCTTC. This codes for CASSKQGSGGYTF.